These 15 T cell receptor beta chains share one sample of origin, sequenced in a study of Graves' ophthalmopathy and Graves' hyperthyroidism. TCR beta CDR3 amplification used RNA transcripts. HTBI primers served in a first-round RT-PCR, which a second-round multiplex PCR followed. TCRdb analysed the multiplex PCR reads with MiXCR anew, one entry per CDR3 protein. Among over a million distinct CDR3 sequences, about 40% were seen once, and the ten largest hold around 10%. Sequencing was performed on peripheral blood or thyroid tissue (not recorded which). The receptors come from an adult man with Graves' hyperthyroidism.

J is TRBJ1-5 and V is TRBV2; no reliable D call. V gave up 4 bases and J gave up 7 bases, with 14 bases separating them. This CDR3 has 14 amino acids. The germline CDR1 and CDR2 sequences are SNHLY and FYNNEI. The CDR3 is CASSGGPHDQPQHF. In nucleotides, the CDR3 is TGTGCCAGCAGTGGCGGGCCCCACGACCAGCCCCAGCATTTT.

This clonotype occurred a few times. At one of its ends the junction is not consistent with the germline gene, which may arise from a read error. V and J are TRBV10-3 and TRBJ1-1, with a weak D call TRBD1 (5 bases). CDR3 length equals 15 residues. Germline lookup yields CDR1 ENHRY and CDR2 SYGVKD. The CDR3 bases are TGTGCCAGCAGTTCTATCCGGGACGTAAACACTGAAGCTTTCTTT. Protein sequence: CASSSIRDVNTEAFF.

At least ten counts were recorded for this clonotype. This chain connects TRBV6-6 to TRBJ2-6; D is possibly TRBD1 (6 bases). Trimming removed 5 bases from V and 4 bases from J, with 15 bases in between. CDR3 length: 16 residues. CDR1 and CDR2 from the germline V gene are MNHNY and SVGAGI (reference sequence). Here the CDR3 DNA reads TGTGCCAGCAGTCCCCAGGGGCAAGCGGGGGCCAACGTCCTGACTTTC. Amino acid sequence: CASSPQGQAGANVLTF.

This clonotype was detected a few times. CDR3 loop: CASSPGREREKLFF. The CDR3 DNA sequence: TGTGCCAGCAGCCCCGGCAGGGAACGGGAAAAACTGTTTTTT. The chain links TRBV4-2 to TRBJ1-4, with D maybe TRBD1 (5 bases). The CDR3 is made up of 14 amino acids. Per the germline V gene, CDR1 is LGHNA and CDR2 is YNFKEQ. The V gene lost 4 bases and the J gene lost 8 bases, with 14 bases spanning the gap.

The chain joins TRBV15 to TRBJ1-1, with D possibly TRBD1 on 6 matching bases. CDR3 length equals 14 residues. Trimming cost V 1 base and J 3 bases, with 9 bases left between them. Germline-derived CDR1 and CDR2 are LNHNV and YYDKDF (reference sequence). The CDR3 bases are TGTGCCACCAGCAGAGTGGAGGGGGACACTGAAGCTTTCTTT. Translation: CATSRVEGDTEAFF.

This clonotype was counted at least ten times. The genes are TRBV29-1 and TRBJ1-1, with D uncertain. V lost 3 bases and J 3 bases, leaving 8 bases between the germline ends. The CDR3 totals 12 residues. The germline V gene has CDR1 SQVTM and CDR2 ANQGSEA. The CDR3 DNA sequence: TGCAGCGTTGACCCGGCGGACACTGAAGCTTTCTTT. The encoded protein is CSVDPADTEAFF.

This chain uses TRBV25-1 with TRBJ2-7, with 9 bases that match TRBD2. Trimming took 8 bases from V and 7 from J; bases not matched to a gene: 9. Germline CDR1 is MGHDK and CDR2 is SYGVNS. CDR3 size: 13 residues. The CDR3 region is CASRKGLAGEQYF. CDR3 in DNA: TGTGCCAGCCGGAAGGGACTAGCCGGAGAGCAGTACTTC.

The V gene is TRBV29-1, the J gene TRBJ1-2, with 7 bases identical to TRBD1. Germline CDR1 reads SQVTM; CDR2 reads ANQGSEA. The CDR3 length is 14 residues. CDR3: CRLVRQGMAYGYTF. The CDR3 nucleotides read TGCAGACTCGTCCGACAGGGTATGGCCTATGGCTACACCTTC.

This clonotype was recorded only once. CDR3 loop: CASSENKETQYF. CDR3 nucleotide sequence: TGTGCCAGTAGTGAGAATAAAGAGACCCAGTACTTC. The chain recombines TRBV19 with TRBJ2-5; D gene uncertain. Per germline, CDR1 LNHDA and CDR2 SQIVND (reference sequence). The length of the CDR3 is 12 residues. The V end was cut by 5 bases, the J end by 3 bases, with 7 bases between. The full variable domain, rest sourced from reference TRBV19 and TRBJ2-5, is DGGITQSPKYLFRKEGQNVTLSCEQNLNHDAMYWYRQDPGQGLRLIYYSQIVNDFQKGDIAEGYSVSREKKESFPLTVTSAQKNPTAFYLCASSENKETQYFGPGTRLLVL.

The V and J genes are TRBV7-2 and TRBJ2-4, with 8 bases aligning to TRBD1. Germline V gene lookup returns CDR1 SGHTA and CDR2 FQGNSA. Trimming took 1 base from V and 4 from J; bases not matched to a gene: 0. The CDR3 loop spans 14 amino acids. The CDR3 reads CASSLGTGKNIQYF. DNA for the CDR3: TGTGCCAGCAGCTTAGGGACAGGGAAAAACATTCAGTACTTC.

V usage is TRBV4-1 and J usage is TRBJ1-2; D unresolved. The V end lost 2 bases, the J end lost 8 bases, and 18 bases lay between the germline ends. The CDR3 consists of 15 residues. Germline values: CDR1 MGHRA, CDR2 YSYEKL. The CDR3 region has the DNA TGCGCCAGCAGCCAATACTCGGGCTCGGGCGGAGGCTACACCTTC. Translating gives CASSQYSGSGGGYTF.

The J gene is TRBJ2-7, the V gene TRBV29-1; either TRBD1 or TRBD2 may supply D (5 bases each). V was pared by 6 bases and J by 6 bases, with 9 bases between. CDR3 length equals 10 residues. CDR1 is SQVTM and CDR2 is ANQGSEA in the germline V gene. CDR3 in amino acids: CSVGDGEQYF. The CDR3 region has the DNA TGCAGCGTGGGGGACGGCGAGCAGTACTTC.

Concerning this clonotype itself: This may be a read error: a much more frequent sequence differs by one nucleotide. The chain has TRBV7-9 and TRBJ1-1; a weak D match, TRBD1 (6 bases). The CDR3 sequence is 13 residues long. Germline-derived CDR1 and CDR2 are SEHNR and FQNEAQ (reference sequence). V gave up 0 bases and J gave up 12 bases, with 14 bases separating them. This chain's CDR3 is CASSLADRGLSFF. CDR3 bases: TGTGCCAGCAGCTTAGCCGATCGGGGGCTTTCTTTCTTT. Supplemented by reference TRBV7-9 and TRBJ1-1, the full variable domain reads DTGVSQNPRHKITKRGQNVTFRCDPISEHNRLYWYRQTLGQGPEFLTYFQNEAQLEKSRLLSDRFSAERPKGSFSTLEIQRTEQGDSAMYLCASSLADRGLSFFGQGTRLTVV.

This clonotype was seen a handful of times. CDR3 residues: CASSQEGQVLDSPLHF. Here the CDR3 DNA reads TGCGCCAGCAGCCAAGAAGGGCAGGTTTTGGATTCACCCCTCCACTTT. This rearrangement joins TRBV4-3 to TRBJ1-6; D remains ambiguous. The germline CDR1 and CDR2 sequences are LGHNA and YSLEER. The CDR3 is made up of 16 amino acids. Deletions cut 0 bases from V and 8 bases from J, with 14 bases between.

This clonotype came up many times. The chain combines TRBV10-3 with TRBJ2-7, with D possibly being TRBD2 (5 bases). V gave up 4 bases and J gave up 5 bases, with 18 bases separating them. The CDR3 spans 15 residues. The germline gives CDR1 ENHRY, CDR2 SYGVKD. The chain's CDR3 is CAISGADGPLHEQYF. CDR3 DNA sequence: TGTGCCATCAGTGGAGCGGACGGCCCCCTGCACGAGCAGTACTTC.